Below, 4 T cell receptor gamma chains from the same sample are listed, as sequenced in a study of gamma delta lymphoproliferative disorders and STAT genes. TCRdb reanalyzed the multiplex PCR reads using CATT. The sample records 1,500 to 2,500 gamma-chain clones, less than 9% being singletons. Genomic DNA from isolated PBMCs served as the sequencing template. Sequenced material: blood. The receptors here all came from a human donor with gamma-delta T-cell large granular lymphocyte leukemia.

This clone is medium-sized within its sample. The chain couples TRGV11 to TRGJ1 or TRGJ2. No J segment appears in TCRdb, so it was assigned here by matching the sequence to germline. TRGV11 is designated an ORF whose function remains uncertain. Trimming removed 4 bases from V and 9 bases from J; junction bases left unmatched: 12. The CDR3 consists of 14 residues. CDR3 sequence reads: CACWISQPKIKKLF. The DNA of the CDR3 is TGTGCCTGCTGGATTAGCCAGCCTAAAATTAAGAAACTCTTT.

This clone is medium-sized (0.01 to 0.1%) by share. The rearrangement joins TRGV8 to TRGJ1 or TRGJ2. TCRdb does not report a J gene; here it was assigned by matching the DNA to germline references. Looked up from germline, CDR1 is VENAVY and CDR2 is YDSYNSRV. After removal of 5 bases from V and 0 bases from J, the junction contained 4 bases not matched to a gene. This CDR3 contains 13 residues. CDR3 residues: CATWVRNYYKKLF. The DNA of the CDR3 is TGTGCCACCTGGGTCAGGAATTATTATAAGAAACTCTTT.

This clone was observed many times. The CDR3: CATWDRPHYYYKKLF. DNA of the CDR3: TGTGCCACCTGGGACAGGCCCCATTATTATTATAAGAAACTCTTT. This rearrangement joins TRGV3 to TRGJ1 or TRGJ2. The J gene, left out of TCRdb, was set here by checking the DNA against germline. Losses at the gene ends were 0 bases for V and 2 bases for J; bases not matched to a gene: 7. CDR1 and CDR2 from the germline V gene are VTNTFY and YDVSTARD (reference sequence). CDR3 length equals 15 residues.

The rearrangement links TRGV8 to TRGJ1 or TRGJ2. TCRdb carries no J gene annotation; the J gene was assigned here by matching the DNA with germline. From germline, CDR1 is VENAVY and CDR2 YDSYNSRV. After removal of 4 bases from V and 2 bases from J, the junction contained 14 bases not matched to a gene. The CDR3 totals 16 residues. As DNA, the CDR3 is TGTGCCACCTGGGAAGTTGTAGGGTATCATTATTATAAGAAACTCTTT. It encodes CATWEVVGYHYYKKLF.